The present TCR beta chain was sequenced within a study of T cell repertoires in cytomegalovirus infection. Study results and caveats: Across the ex vivo response, the dominant clonotypes were HLA-C-restricted CMV-specific TCR beta clonotypes.

This clonotype has only a few counts. As yet, its antigen is unknown. TCRdb processed the reads anew with MiXCR; each CDR3 protein has one entry. The sample shows approximately 260,000 distinct CDR3 sequences, roughly a fifth of them seen only once. The CDR3 has 15 amino acids. Germline CDR1 LNHDA, CDR2 SQIVND (reference sequence). The V segment lost 5 bases and the J segment 6 bases; nucleotides outside the gene matches: 7. V gene TRBV19 combines with J gene TRBJ2-7, with 13 bases lining up with TRBD2. The clonotype originates from a human donor in good health (CMV status not recorded). Some clones in this sample may be carry-over from other donors' samples. Source: cultured PBMCs, taken from culture after CMV antigen stimulation. The CDR3 bases are TGTGCCAGTAGTCCAAGGACTAGCGGGAGAAGCGAGCAGTACTTC. Translation: CASSPRTSGRSEQYF. The variable domain in full, with the rest retrieved from reference TRBV19 and TRBJ2-7, is DGGITQSPKYLFRKEGQNVTLSCEQNLNHDAMYWYRQDPGQGLRLIYYSQIVNDFQKGDIAEGYSVSREKKESFPLTVTSAQKNPTAFYLCASSPRTSGRSEQYFGPGTRLTVT.